Reported below is one T cell receptor (beta chain). Its antigen is unidentified. The data belong to a study of Ad26.COV2.S vaccination and SARS-CoV-2 variants. Study findings and constraints: It was reported that spike-specific CD8+ and CD4+ T cell responses were substantially broad after vaccination.

The assay was immunoSEQ multiplex PCR, and TCRdb's table has in-frame clones only and misses some. The sample contains some 400,000 clones, about 91% of which appear only once. Documented treatment: around 19 received Ad26.COV2.S at low or high dose, single or two shots; 5 received placebo; per-sample allocation not given. The samples were gathered on day 63 after the first injection of vaccine or placebo. V gave up 10 bases and J gave up 1 base; unmatched junction bases: 5. Germline loops: CDR1 MDHEN, CDR2 SYDVKM. The CDR3 contains 13 residues. V usage is TRBV28 and J usage is TRBJ1-1, with 8 bases matching TRBD1. The receptor was isolated from a person between 18 and 65 years old who received the Ad26.COV2.S COVID-19 vaccine or a placebo. The starting material was peripheral blood, obtained in a trial of Ad26.COV2.S vaccine versus placebo. In nucleotides, the CDR3 is TGTGCCATCGACAGGGGCACGAACACTGAAGCTTTCTTT. Protein: CAIDRGTNTEAFF.